Here is one TCR beta chain with its context. Its antigen remains unidentified. The CDR3 runs to 14 residues. Per the germline V gene, CDR1 is MGHRA and CDR2 is YSYEKL. V was pared by 5 bases and J by 6 bases, with 7 bases of the junction left unmatched. The data originate from a study of OX40 agonist ivuxolimab in advanced cancers. Study-wide results and limits: Among T cells, CD8+ cells averaged more expanded clones than CD4+ cells.

The method was immunoSEQ multiplex PCR; TCRdb's version includes in-frame clones alone and lacks a portion of them. The sample records 60,000 to 95,000 clones, over 75% being singletons. V and J are TRBV4-1 and TRBJ1-5; TRBD1 matches 7 bases. Sequencing was performed on CD4+ or CD8+ T cells sorted from blood, taken in a trial of the OX40 agonist ivuxolimab. The receptor was derived from an adult with an advanced solid tumor such as melanoma, head and neck, liver or kidney cancer. CDR3 sequence reads: CASSDTGAGQPQHF. The CDR3, as DNA: TGCGCCAGCAGCGACACAGGGGCTGGTCAGCCCCAGCATTTT.